Shown below are 29 T cell receptor beta chains from a single sample sequenced in a study of identical twins. Using its own MiXCR run on the 5' RACE reads, TCRdb lists one record per CDR3 protein. The sample carries about 700,000 distinct CDR3 sequences, around 6.1% recorded once. Sequenced: naive T cells sorted from blood. The receptors here all came from a man between 18 and 35 years old in good health.

This clonotype has just a few counts. The V call is TRBV19, the J call TRBJ2-2; maybe TRBD2 (5 bases). The V gene lost 3 bases and the J gene lost 6 bases, with 14 bases spanning the gap. This CDR3 spans 15 amino acids. Germline CDR1 reads LNHDA; CDR2 reads SQIVND (reference sequence). The CDR3 DNA reads as TGTGCCAGTAGTATCGAGGGTTTTTACGCCGGGGAGCTGTTTTTT. Translating gives CASSIEGFYAGELFF.

Ten or more counts support this clonotype. The gene calls are TRBV20-1 and TRBJ1-4; 8 bases line up with TRBD1. V lost 6 bases to trimming and J lost 8 bases; unmatched junction nucleotides: 14. This CDR3 region has 15 residues. Looked up from germline, CDR1 is DFQATT and CDR2 is SNEGSKA (reference sequence). This CDR3 reads CSAVRAGGLREKLFF. Written as DNA, the CDR3 is TGCAGTGCCGTCCGCGCAGGGGGCTTACGGGAAAAACTGTTTTTT.

This clonotype was counted ten times or more. The rearrangement joins TRBV20-1 to TRBJ2-3, with 9 bases lining up with TRBD1. The CDR3 is 13 residues long. Germline V gene sequence: CDR1 DFQATT, CDR2 SNEGSKA (reference sequence). After removal of 5 bases from V and 6 bases from J, the junction contained 6 bases not matched to a gene. In nucleotides, the CDR3 is TGCAGTGCTGAGGACAGGGGAGATGATACGCAGTATTTT. The encoded protein is CSAEDRGDDTQYF.

This clonotype was counted at least ten times. This sequence joins TRBV5-1 and TRBJ1-2; TRBD1 matches at 9 bases. The CDR3 covers 14 residues. Germline loops: CDR1 SGHRS, CDR2 YFSETQ. V lost 5 bases and J lost 5; bases outside the gene matches: 7. The DNA of the CDR3 is TGCGCCAGCAGATGGGGACAGGGAGAGTATGGCTACACCTTC. This codes for CASRWGQGEYGYTF.

There are a few counts of this clonotype. The rearrangement joins TRBV6-1 to TRBJ2-7, with TRBD2 identical over 9 bases. Germline V gene data show CDR1 as MNHNS and CDR2 as SASEGT. The V and J ends lost 5 bases and 6 bases, in that order; junction bases with no gene match: 8. The CDR3 spans 14 residues. The DNA of the CDR3 is TGTGCCAGCAGTAATATAGCGGGAGTAACCGAGCAGTACGTC. Its protein product is CASSNIAGVTEQYV.

This clonotype has at least ten counts. This rearrangement joins TRBV27 to TRBJ2-2; 9 nucleotides agree with TRBD2. This CDR3 region has 18 residues. Per germline, CDR1 MNHEY and CDR2 SMNVEV (reference sequence). V gave up 4 bases and J gave up 2 bases; unmatched junction bases: 11. CDR3 in amino acids: CASSSVVGLAGNTGELFF. The DNA for the CDR3 is TGTGCCAGCAGTTCGGTTGTGGGGCTAGCGGGAAACACCGGGGAGCTGTTTTTT.

The chain is built from TRBV27 and TRBJ2-7, with no clear D. CDR1 and CDR2 from the germline V gene are MNHEY and SMNVEV (reference sequence). The CDR3 has 14 amino acids. V was clipped by 2 bases and J by 2 bases, with 10 bases between them. CDR3 bases: TGTGCCAGCAGTTTAACTACAGAAGCCTACGAGCAGTACTTC. Translation gives CASSLTTEAYEQYF.

The rearrangement joins TRBV5-1 to TRBJ2-5; TRBD2 matches at 7 bases. After removal of 3 bases from V and 4 bases from J, the junction contained 6 bases not matched to a gene. Germline V gene lookup returns CDR1 SGHRS and CDR2 YFSETQ. The CDR3 loop spans 14 amino acids. In nucleotides, the CDR3 is TGCGCCAGCAGCTGGGGCGGGAGCAGAGAGACCCAGTACTTC. Translated: CASSWGGSRETQYF.

This clonotype has a count of ten or more. This sequence joins TRBV12-3 or TRBV12-4 and TRBJ2-7, with D perhaps TRBD1 (8 bases). The CDR3 spans 14 residues. Trimming shortened V by 6 bases and J by 3 bases, and 15 bases separated the two germline ends. CDR3 DNA sequence: TGTGCCAGCAGACCAACAGGGGGGGACTACGAGCAGTACTTC. Its translation is CASRPTGGDYEQYF.

The sample holds many counts of this clonotype. The V call is TRBV29-1, the J call TRBJ1-4, with 7 nucleotides matching TRBD1. The V gene end was trimmed by 4 bases and the J gene end by 0 bases; junction bases not matched to a gene: 2. This CDR3 contains 14 residues. The germline V gene encodes CDR1 SQVTM and CDR2 ANQGSEA. The CDR3 loop is CSVGDSATNEKLFF. The DNA for the CDR3 is TGCAGCGTTGGGGACAGTGCAACTAATGAAAAACTGTTTTTT.

In its sample, this clonotype was seen a few times. The chain carries TRBV11-2 and TRBJ2-5; no reliable D call. The CDR3 is 14 residues long. Germline V gene data show CDR1 as SGHAT and CDR2 as FQNNGV. V was pared by 0 bases and J by 7 bases, with 12 bases between. The CDR3 region has the DNA TGTGCCAGCAGCTTAGACGCCGGCAAGAGGACCCAGTACTTC. Translated, it gives CASSLDAGKRTQYF.

Many counts were recorded for this clonotype. The chain recombines TRBV18 with TRBJ2-5; D unclear. The CDR3 totals 12 residues. The germline gives CDR1 KGHSH, CDR2 LQKENI. V lost 8 bases and J lost 4, with 11 bases in between. DNA of the CDR3: TGTGCCAGCAGTCCCCTAAGAGAGACCCAGTACTTC. As protein: CASSPLRETQYF.

This clonotype was seen at least ten times. This chain joins TRBV20-1 and TRBJ2-1; D is undetermined. V gave up 0 bases and J gave up 2 bases, with 11 bases separating them. Germline CDR1 and CDR2: DFQATT and SNEGSKA (reference sequence). The CDR3 sequence is 15 residues long. CDR3 amino acids: CSARDQTRPYNEQFF. Written as DNA, the CDR3 is TGCAGTGCTAGAGATCAAACCCGACCCTACAATGAGCAGTTCTTC.

At least ten counts were recorded for this clonotype. The CDR3 coding sequence is TGTGCCAGCACCAGGACCGGGAAGGAAAAACTGTTTTTT. Translating it yields CASTRTGKEKLFF. The chain carries TRBV6-2 or TRBV6-3 and TRBJ1-4; D is unclear. The CDR3 extends over 13 amino acids. Germline CDR1 and CDR2: MNHEY and SVGEGT. Trimming took off 7 bases at V and 8 bases at J, with 14 bases between the two ends.

This clonotype was counted ten times or more. The V call is TRBV11-2, the J call TRBJ2-2; 9 positions agree with TRBD1. The germline CDR1 and CDR2 sequences are SGHAT and FQNNGV. After removal of 5 bases from V and 5 bases from J, the junction contained 15 bases not matched to a gene. The CDR3 sequence is 18 residues long. The CDR3 reads CASSRTLLQGARTGELFF. DNA of the CDR3: TGTGCCAGCAGCCGGACTCTGCTACAGGGGGCAAGGACCGGGGAGCTGTTTTTT.

This clonotype has a count of ten or more. The genes are TRBV28 and TRBJ2-5; D is undetermined. The germline V gene has CDR1 MDHEN and CDR2 SYDVKM. Trimming took 5 bases from V and 2 from J, leaving 15 bases between them. This CDR3 is built from 15 residues. For the CDR3, the DNA is TGTGCCAGCAGTCCCCTCTGGGCAGCTCAAGAGACCCAGTACTTC. This translates into CASSPLWAAQETQYF.

Many counts were recorded for this clonotype. The chain has TRBV28 and TRBJ1-6; no clear D. Trimming left V 5 bases short and J 0 bases short, with 11 bases between. Germline V gene lookup returns CDR1 MDHEN and CDR2 SYDVKM. The CDR3 totals 16 residues. As DNA, the CDR3 is TGTGCCAGCAGTCTACCGACAAGCTCCTATAATTCACCCCTCCACTTT. Amino acid sequence: CASSLPTSSYNSPLHF.

This clonotype showed up many times. The gene calls are TRBV6-2 or TRBV6-3 and TRBJ1-1, with 9 bases matching TRBD1. After removal of 5 bases from V and 5 bases from J, the junction contained 9 bases not matched to a gene. The CDR3 loop spans 15 amino acids. Germline-derived CDR1 and CDR2 are MNHEY and SVGEGT. The CDR3: CASSGRTGGRTEAFF. The DNA of the CDR3 is TGTGCCAGCAGTGGGAGAACAGGGGGCCGGACTGAAGCTTTCTTT.

This chain joins TRBV27 and TRBJ1-2, with TRBD1 matching 8 bases. Germline V gene data show CDR1 as MNHEY and CDR2 as SMNVEV (reference sequence). Trimming removed 4 bases from V and 4 bases from J; junction bases left unmatched: 2. CDR3 size: 13 residues. In DNA form, the CDR3 reads TGTGCCAGCAGTTCAGGGGGCGCCTATGGCTACACCTTC. It encodes CASSSGGAYGYTF.

The chain carries TRBV21-1 and TRBJ2-1; no DNA check was done on the table's D call, TRBD1. TRBV21-1 is assigned pseudogene status. The CDR3 sequence is 16 residues long. The DNA for the CDR3 is TGTGCCAGCAGCAAAGAAAGTCACCCGGCGTACAATGAGCAGTTCTTC. Translation: CASSKESHPAYNEQFF.

This clonotype has a handful of counts. The rearrangement joins TRBV3-1 to TRBJ1-2; possible D gene TRBD1, 6 bases. Germline V gene data show CDR1 as LGHDT and CDR2 as YNNKEL (reference sequence). The germline V and J ends were trimmed by 8 bases and 7 bases, with 17 bases remaining between them. This CDR3 has 13 amino acids. The CDR3 loop is CASGPRGHFGYTF. CDR3 coding DNA: TGTGCCAGCGGGCCGCGGGGGCACTTTGGCTACACCTTC.

This clonotype was seen ten or more times. The chain recombines TRBV18 with TRBJ2-7; the D gene is possibly TRBD1 (5 bases). V was cut by 3 bases and J by 2 bases, with 14 bases left in between. The CDR3 loop spans 15 amino acids. Germline-derived CDR1 and CDR2 are KGHSH and LQKENI. The CDR3 sequence: CASSPRQGSPYEQYF. DNA for the CDR3: TGTGCCAGCTCACCGAGGCAGGGATCCCCCTACGAGCAGTACTTC.

This clonotype was recorded at least ten times. The chain is built from TRBV5-5 and TRBJ2-7; TRBD1 matches 8 bases. The V and J ends lost 4 bases and 2 bases, in that order; junction bases with no gene match: 5. This CDR3 has 14 amino acids. The germline gives CDR1 SGHKS, CDR2 YYEKEE (reference sequence). The CDR3 region has the DNA TGTGCCAGCAGCCCGGACAGGGTTCCCTACGAGCAGTACGTC. Protein sequence: CASSPDRVPYEQYV.

This clonotype was found many times. V gene TRBV6-2 or TRBV6-3 combines with J gene TRBJ2-1; 12 nucleotides line up with TRBD2. Germline CDR1 MNHEY, CDR2 SVGEGT. This CDR3 region has 15 residues. After removal of 4 bases from V and 6 bases from J, the junction contained 4 bases not matched to a gene. CDR3: CASSSTSGSVNEQFF. The CDR3 bases are TGTGCCAGCAGTTCGACTAGCGGGAGTGTCAATGAGCAGTTCTTC.

This clonotype was counted many times. The CDR3 DNA is TGCAGCGTTAAACAGGGTTCGTTAGTTTCCGGGGAGCTGTTTTTT. It translates to CSVKQGSLVSGELFF. The chain uses TRBV29-1 and TRBJ2-2; TRBD1 might be the D (6 bases). Looked up from germline, CDR1 is SQVTM and CDR2 is ANQGSEA. This CDR3 has 15 amino acids. V was cut by 5 bases and J by 6 bases, with 19 bases left in between.

This clonotype has only a few counts. The rearrangement links TRBV12-3 or TRBV12-4 to TRBJ2-3; 8 positions match TRBD2. This CDR3 comprises 14 residues. After removal of 10 bases from V and 2 bases from J, the junction contained 8 bases not matched to a gene. CDR3 nucleotides: TGTGCCACCAAACCGGGACTAGACACAGATACGCAGTATTTT. It is translated as CATKPGLDTDTQYF.

In its sample, this clonotype was seen many times. The genes are TRBV12-3 or TRBV12-4 and TRBJ2-1, with a tentative D call TRBD2 (5 bases). The CDR3 has 14 residues. V was trimmed by 8 bases and J by 4 bases, leaving 15 bases between them. The CDR3: CASSHVTGYNEQFF. The CDR3 DNA sequence: TGTGCCAGCTCGCACGTCACGGGATACAATGAGCAGTTCTTC.

V is TRBV4-1 and J is TRBJ2-1; D unclear. Trimming took off 0 bases at V and 8 bases at J, with 8 bases between the two ends. The germline V gene has CDR1 MGHRA and CDR2 YSYEKL. The CDR3 sequence is 13 residues long. In nucleotides, the CDR3 is TGCGCCAGCAGCCAAGAGAATCGGGATGAGCAGTTCTTC. Residues: CASSQENRDEQFF.

The chain is built from TRBV9 and TRBJ2-7, with 10 bases identical to TRBD2. Germline CDR1 reads SGDLS; CDR2 reads YYNGEE. The CDR3 has 16 residues. With 3 bases clipped from V and 4 bases from J, the junction kept 10 bases outside the gene matches. CDR3 residues: CASSAAGGTSAYEQYF. The CDR3 nucleotides are TGTGCCAGCAGCGCGGCGGGGGGGACTAGCGCGTACGAGCAGTACTTC.